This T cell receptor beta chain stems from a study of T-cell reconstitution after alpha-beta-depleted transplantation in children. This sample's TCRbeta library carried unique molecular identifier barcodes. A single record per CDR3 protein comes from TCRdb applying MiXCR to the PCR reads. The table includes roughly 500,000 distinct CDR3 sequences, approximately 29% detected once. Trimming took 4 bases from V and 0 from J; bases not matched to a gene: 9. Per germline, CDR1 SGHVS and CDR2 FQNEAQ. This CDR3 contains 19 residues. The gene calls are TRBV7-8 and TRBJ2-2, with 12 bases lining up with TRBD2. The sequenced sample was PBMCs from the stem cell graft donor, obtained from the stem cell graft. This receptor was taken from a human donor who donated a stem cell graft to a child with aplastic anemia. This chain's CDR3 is CASSSPGLAGLANTGELFF. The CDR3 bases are TGTGCCAGCAGCTCTCCGGGACTAGCGGGTCTTGCGAACACCGGGGAGCTGTTTTTT.